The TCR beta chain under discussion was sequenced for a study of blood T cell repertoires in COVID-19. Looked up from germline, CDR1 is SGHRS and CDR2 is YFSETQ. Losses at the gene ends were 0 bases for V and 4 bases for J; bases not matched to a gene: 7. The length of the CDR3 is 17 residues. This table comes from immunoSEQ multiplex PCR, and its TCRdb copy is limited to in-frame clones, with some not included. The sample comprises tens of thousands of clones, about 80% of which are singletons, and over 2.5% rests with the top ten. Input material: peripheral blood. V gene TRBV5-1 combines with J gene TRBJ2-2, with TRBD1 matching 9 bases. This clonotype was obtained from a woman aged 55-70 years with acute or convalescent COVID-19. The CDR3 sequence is CASSLGGQGIFTGELFF. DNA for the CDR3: TGCGCCAGCAGCTTGGGGGGACAGGGCATATTCACCGGGGAGCTGTTTTTT.